The clone carrying this T cell receptor beta chain was seen ten or more times. The antigen is unknown. TCRdb recomputed calls from the 5' RACE reads with MiXCR, one row per CDR3 protein. Counted here are 110,000 to 150,000 distinct CDR3 sequences, about 7% occurring once; the ten biggest clones make up over 0.55%. This record comes from a study of T cells after yellow fever vaccination. Findings and limits, study-wide: Compared with primary, the secondary response was weaker and peaked at day 5, not 15.

The junction had 6 bases not matched to a gene; V was cut back by 1 base and J by 1 base. This CDR3 spans 17 amino acids. The germline V gene encodes CDR1 SGHVS and CDR2 FQNEAQ. The source of this sequence is a man aged 25-45 years who received the YFV17D yellow fever vaccine. The rearrangement joins TRBV7-8 to TRBJ2-1; the match to TRBD2 covers 8 bases. The sequencing used CD4+ T cells sorted from PBMCs, collected 10 days after the yellow fever booster vaccination. DNA of the CDR3: TGTGCCAGCAGCTTAGTCAGCGCGGGAGGATCCTACAATGAGCAGTTCTTC. Translating gives CASSLVSAGGSYNEQFF. The whole variable domain, remainder taken from reference TRBV7-8 and TRBJ2-1, is GAGVSQSPRYKVAKRGQDVALRCDPISGHVSLFWYQQALGQGPEFLTYFQNEAQLDKSGLPSDRFFAERPEGSVSTLKIQRTQQEDSAVYLCASSLVSAGGSYNEQFFGPGTRLTVL.